These 10 T cell receptor beta chains originate from one sample sequenced in a study of blood T cell repertoires in COVID-19. Sequencing used immunoSEQ multiplex PCR; TCRdb keeps in-frame clones, though not all of them. This sample has over 300,000 clones, with more than 70% found just once. The specimen was peripheral blood. Receptor source: a man aged 18 to 29 who had recovered from COVID-19.

A single count supports this clone. This sequence joins TRBV2 and TRBJ2-7, with a possible D match to TRBD2 (6 bases). The CDR3 covers 14 residues. The germline CDR1 and CDR2 sequences are SNHLY and FYNNEI. Trimming shortened V by 5 bases and J by 2 bases, and 13 bases separated the two germline ends. The CDR3 nucleotides read TGTGCCAGCAGTAGCAGGGAGGTGACCTACGAGCAGTACTTC. It is translated as CASSSREVTYEQYF.

V usage is TRBV28 and J usage is TRBJ2-5; the match to TRBD2 covers 16 bases. Trimming cost V 4 bases and J 5 bases; bases outside gene matches: 10. Germline lookup yields CDR1 MDHEN and CDR2 SYDVKM. The CDR3 sequence is 18 residues long. CDR3 region: CASSSGLAGGLLRETQYF. CDR3 sequence (DNA): TGTGCCAGCAGTTCGGGACTAGCGGGGGGGCTTTTAAGGGAGACCCAGTACTTC.

A remark on this clone: Other DNA sequences of this sample code for an identical CDR3. This rearrangement joins TRBV2 to TRBJ2-7, with 10 nucleotides matching TRBD1. Germline V gene lookup returns CDR1 SNHLY and CDR2 FYNNEI. This CDR3 contains 15 residues. Losses at the gene ends were 6 bases for V and 0 bases for J; bases not matched to a gene: 5. The CDR3 coding sequence is TGTGCCAGCAGCGCGGGACAGGGGAGCTCCTACGAGCAGTACTTC. Translating it yields CASSAGQGSSYEQYF.

The chain combines TRBV5-4 with TRBJ2-5; 7 bases agree with TRBD2. V trimming: 4 bases; J trimming: 1 base; junction bases outside the gene matches: 13. Germline V gene sequence: CDR1 SGHNT, CDR2 YYREEE (reference sequence). The CDR3 loop spans 17 amino acids. CDR3 sequence: CASSRSGLQDLQETQYF. The DNA of the CDR3 is TGTGCCAGCAGCAGGTCGGGACTACAAGACCTCCAAGAGACCCAGTACTTC.

The rearrangement links TRBV5-1 to TRBJ2-2; 8 bases fit TRBD2. The CDR3 spans 16 residues. In germline, CDR1 is SGHRS, CDR2 YFSETQ. Germline trimming cut 0 bases from V and 5 bases from J; bases unmatched to any gene: 6. The CDR3 DNA is TGCGCCAGCAGCTTGGAAGGACTAGCCTGGACCGGGGAGCTGTTTTTT. Protein product: CASSLEGLAWTGELFF.

The chain recombines TRBV29-1 with TRBJ1-1; D is possibly TRBD1 (5 bases). CDR1 is SQVTM, CDR2 ANQGSEA, per germline. There are 14 residues in the CDR3. V was trimmed by 7 bases and J by 1 base, leaving 16 bases between them. In DNA, the CDR3 is TGCAGCGCCATCAGGGTAGGGGCGAACACTGAAGCTTTCTTT. Its protein product is CSAIRVGANTEAFF.

This chain links TRBV19 with TRBJ2-7, with TRBD2 identical over 9 bases. The germline CDR1 and CDR2 sequences are LNHDA and SQIVND (reference sequence). The CDR3 has 14 residues. Trimming took 5 bases from V and 4 from J; bases not matched to a gene: 6. CDR3 DNA: TGTGCCAGTAGTCATTCTAGCGGGGTTTACGAGCAGTACTTC. Translation gives CASSHSSGVYEQYF. Based on the CDR3 plus reference TRBV19 and TRBJ2-7, the full variable domain is DGGITQSPKYLFRKEGQNVTLSCEQNLNHDAMYWYRQDPGQGLRLIYYSQIVNDFQKGDIAEGYSVSREKKESFPLTVTSAQKNPTAFYLCASSHSSGVYEQYFGPGTRLTVT.

The rearrangement uses TRBV6-2 or TRBV6-3 and TRBJ2-5, with a possible D match to TRBD1 (5 bases). The CDR3 contains 15 residues. The germline V gene encodes CDR1 MNHEY and CDR2 SVGEGT. V shed 2 bases and J shed 5 bases, with 15 bases lying between them. This chain's CDR3 is CASSYISAGRETQYF. The CDR3 DNA is TGTGCCAGCAGTTACATCAGCGCAGGGCGGGAGACCCAGTACTTC.

V usage is TRBV6-5 and J usage is TRBJ2-2; D is possibly TRBD2 (5 bases). Per germline, CDR1 MNHEY and CDR2 SVGAGI. Trimming pared 5 bases from V and 8 bases from J, leaving 15 bases between. This CDR3 comprises 14 residues. The CDR3 region has the DNA TGTGCCAGCAGTACCCCCGAGGGTTCAGGGGAGCTGTTTTTT. It translates to CASSTPEGSGELFF.

This chain connects TRBV5-1 to TRBJ2-2; D call uncertain. V was clipped by 0 bases and J by 0 bases, with 9 bases between them. This CDR3 has 16 residues. Per germline, CDR1 SGHRS and CDR2 YFSETQ. CDR3 DNA: TGCGCCAGCAGCTTGGAAAGCTACGCGAACACCGGGGAGCTGTTTTTT. Its translation: CASSLESYANTGELFF.